One and the same sample provided the 14 T cell receptor beta chains below, sequenced in a study of glioma-infiltrating T cells after dendritic cell vaccination. This table comes from immunoSEQ multiplex PCR, and its TCRdb copy is limited to in-frame clones, with some not included. The sample consists of about 87,000 clones, about 87% of them appearing once. The sequencing here drew on blood, taken before dendritic cell vaccination. The receptor source for this set is a human donor with glioblastoma.

Note on this clone: A read error may account for a junction end that differs from germline. The chain is built from TRBV29-1 and TRBJ1-2, with D uncertain. In germline, CDR1 is SQVTM, CDR2 ANQGSEA. CDR3 length equals 12 residues. The CDR3 protein is CSVQDGIYGYTF. DNA of the CDR3: TGCAGCGTTCAAGACGGGATCTATGGCTACACCTTC.

This clone was seen a few times. The chain is built from TRBV6-1 and TRBJ2-7; 7 nucleotides agree with TRBD1. Trimming removed 2 bases from V and 1 base from J; junction bases left unmatched: 5. This CDR3 spans 15 amino acids. Germline values: CDR1 MNHNS, CDR2 SASEGT. The CDR3 nucleotides are TGTGCCAGCAGTGAATCGGAGACAGGGTCCTACGAGCAGTACTTC. Translation: CASSESETGSYEQYF.

The rearrangement uses TRBV25-1 and TRBJ1-1; D remains ambiguous. V was trimmed by 4 bases and J by 5 bases, leaving 17 bases between them. Germline CDR1 reads MGHDK; CDR2 reads SYGVNS. The CDR3 runs to 15 residues. CDR3 DNA sequence: TGTGCCAGCAGTGGCCGCGCAAGCCGTCGTACTGAAGCTTTCTTT. Its translation is CASSGRASRRTEAFF.

Note on this clone: This same CDR3 is encoded by further DNA sequences in the sample. The chain is built from TRBV29-1 and TRBJ2-7; weak D call: TRBD1 (6 bases). CDR3 size: 13 residues. Germline V gene lookup returns CDR1 SQVTM and CDR2 ANQGSEA. Trimming stripped 4 bases from V and 2 bases from J, with 12 bases between. CDR3 sequence: CSVGDRYTYEQYF. CDR3 DNA: TGCAGCGTTGGTGACAGGTATACCTACGAGCAGTACTTC.

The chain couples TRBV27 to TRBJ1-1; D may be TRBD1 (5 bases). The CDR3 is made up of 14 amino acids. V was shortened by 6 bases and J by 3 bases, with 14 bases between the two germline ends. Germline CDR1 is MNHEY and CDR2 is SMNVEV (reference sequence). CDR3 region: CASSPFQGDTEAFF. The CDR3 DNA follows: TGTGCCAGCAGCCCATTCCAGGGTGACACTGAAGCTTTCTTT.

CDR3: CASSTDRGDDYGYTF. The DNA of the CDR3 is TGTGCCAGCAGCACGGACAGGGGGGATGACTATGGCTACACCTTC. This rearrangement joins TRBV7-9 to TRBJ1-2; 10 bases are a match to TRBD1. This CDR3 region has 15 residues. Unmatched junction bases numbered 6, after V lost 5 bases and J lost 3 bases. Germline V lookup: CDR1 SEHNR, CDR2 FQNEAQ (reference sequence).

This chain connects TRBV5-4 to TRBJ2-3; tentatively, D is TRBD2 (5 bases). This CDR3 region has 14 residues. Trimming shortened V by 2 bases and J by 5 bases, and 12 bases separated the two germline ends. CDR1 and CDR2 (germline): SGHNT, YYREEE (reference sequence). The CDR3 DNA follows: TGTGCCAGCAGCTTCCCGGGAAACCTAGATACGCAGTATTTT. This gives the protein CASSFPGNLDTQYF.

In regard to this clone: Other DNA sequences of this sample code for an identical CDR3. The chain couples TRBV6-1 to TRBJ1-5, with D tentatively TRBD1 (5 bases). Germline loops: CDR1 MNHNS, CDR2 SASEGT. The germline V and J ends were trimmed by 1 base and 4 bases, with 8 bases remaining between them. The CDR3 is made up of 14 amino acids. For the CDR3, the DNA is TGTGCCAGCAGTGAAGGGGCAGGGAATCAGCCCCAGCATTTT. It specifies CASSEGAGNQPQHF.

This chain connects TRBV7-9 to TRBJ2-1; no clear D gene. The germline CDR1 and CDR2 sequences are SEHNR and FQNEAQ (reference sequence). This CDR3 spans 15 amino acids. Deletions cut 5 bases from V and 4 bases from J, with 15 bases between. The DNA of the CDR3 is TGTGCCAGCAGCCTGGGCCACCCTGGATACAATGAGCAGTTCTTC. Its translation is CASSLGHPGYNEQFF.

This chain links TRBV9 with TRBJ1-2; 7 nucleotides align to TRBD1. Losses at the gene ends were 0 bases for V and 1 base for J; bases not matched to a gene: 3. Germline V gene data show CDR1 as SGDLS and CDR2 as YYNGEE. This CDR3 spans 15 amino acids. In nucleotides, the CDR3 is TGTGCCAGCAGCGTAGCACAGGGGAATAACTATGGCTACACCTTC. Amino acids: CASSVAQGNNYGYTF.

The J gene is TRBJ1-2, the V gene TRBV6-5; D not resolved. Trimming removed 8 bases at V and 4 bases at J, with 11 bases between. The germline V gene encodes CDR1 MNHEY and CDR2 SVGAGI. The CDR3 contains 12 residues. The CDR3: CASWALGYGYTF. The CDR3 DNA reads as TGTGCCAGCTGGGCGTTAGGCTATGGCTACACCTTC.

The chain recombines TRBV7-8 with TRBJ2-1; no firm D call. Germline assignment: CDR1 SGHVS and CDR2 FQNEAQ. Trimming took 5 bases from V and 12 from J, leaving 11 bases between them. The CDR3 is made up of 11 amino acids. The CDR3 sequence is CASSPEQWQFF. For the CDR3, the DNA is TGTGCCAGCAGCCCGGAGCAATGGCAGTTCTTC.

The gene calls are TRBV6-1 and TRBJ1-2; a weak D match, TRBD1 (6 bases). Per germline, CDR1 MNHNS and CDR2 SASEGT. This CDR3 region has 12 residues. V was pared by 2 bases and J by 5 bases, with 6 bases between. Written as DNA, the CDR3 is TGTGCCAGCAGTGAAACAGGGTATGGCTACACCTTC. Translated: CASSETGYGYTF.

The rearrangement uses TRBV11-3 and TRBJ1-1; a possible D gene is TRBD1 (5 bases). V shed 4 bases and J shed 1 base, with 7 bases lying between them. CDR1 and CDR2 (germline): SGHNT, YENEEA. The CDR3 loop spans 13 amino acids. This CDR3 is CASSWGRNTEAFF. The CDR3 DNA reads as TGTGCCAGCAGCTGGGGCCGGAACACTGAAGCTTTCTTT.